These 31 T cell receptor beta chains share one sample of origin, sequenced in a study of tissue T cells after allogeneic stem cell transplantation. Repertoires were generated with immunoSEQ multiplex PCR, while TCRdb's copy carries only in-frame clones and drops some. Of 5,600 or so clones in the sample, 33% were seen once. Time point noted: mouse harvest day 14 after allogeneic transplant. Tail vein injection delivered 10^7 T-cell-depleted bone marrow cells and 10^6 splenic CD5+ T cells. Sequenced sample: skin. Receptors originate from a female BALB/c mouse given C57BL/6 T cells with graft-versus-host disease after an allogeneic hematopoietic cell transplant.

On this clone: The genes are named according to mouse. The read falls 1 residue short of the CDR3 end, and the missing part is taken from the germline J gene. The chain carries TRBV29 and TRBJ1-2; D is ambiguous. Germline V lookup: CDR1 MSHET, CDR2 SYDVDS. This CDR3 region has 12 residues. With 7 bases removed from V and 3 bases from J, the gap between germline ends came to 9 bases. The CDR3 region is CASTSTYSDYTF. CDR3 bases read: TGTGCTAGCACCTCGACATACTCCGACTACACC. The full variable domain, rest sourced from reference TRBV29 and TRBJ1-2, is DMKVTQMPRYLIKRMGENVLLECGQDMSHETMYWYRQDPGLGLQLIYISYDVDSNSEGDIPKGYRVSRKKREHFSLILDSAKTNQTSVYFCASTSTYSDYTFGSGTRLLVI.

In regard to this clone: All gene names here are mouse names. The CDR3 end is not reached by the read, which stops 1 residue before it; the germline J gene fills it in. The chain couples TRBV15 to TRBJ2-5; weak D call: TRBD1 (5 bases). Germline V gene lookup returns CDR1 SGHND and CDR2 FRSKSL. The V end was cut by 6 bases, the J end by 0 bases, with 10 bases between. The CDR3 contains 14 residues. CDR3: CASSPGINQDTQYF. The CDR3 DNA, read in part, is TGTGCCAGCAGCCCAGGGATTAACCAAGACACCCAGTAC.

Note on this clone: A much bigger clone sits one base away, suggesting this may be a read error. Mouse gene names and germline throughout. The CDR3 end lies 1 residue beyond the end of the read and is filled in from the germline J gene. V and J are TRBV26 and TRBJ1-3, with a possible D match to TRBD1 (5 bases). Germline V gives CDR1 KGHPV, CDR2 FQNQEV (reference sequence). V lost 4 bases, J lost 5 bases, and 12 bases lay in between. The CDR3 has 14 residues. The CDR3 protein is CASSPSGARNTLYF. The DNA read from the CDR3 is TGTGCCAGCAGTCCAAGCGGGGCTAGAAATACGCTCTAT.

Concerning this clone: Gene names refer to mouse genes. The read gets to within 1 residue of the CDR3 end, and the germline J gene fills in the rest. The chain employs TRBV1 and TRBJ2-3; no clear D gene. The CDR3 consists of 14 residues. Germline values: CDR1 NSQYPW, CDR2 LRSPGD (reference sequence). V was cut by 3 bases and J by 0 bases, with 7 bases left in between. The DNA read from the CDR3 is TGCACCTGCAGTGCCAGCGCTAGTGCAGAAACGCTGTAT. Encoded protein: CTCSASASAETLY. The entire CDR3 sequence reads CTCSASASAETLYF.

Worth noting for this clone: Each gene name is a mouse one. The read is 1 residue too short to cover the CDR3 end, so that end is filled in from the germline J gene. The rearrangement links TRBV3 to TRBJ2-7, with 13 bases that match TRBD2. Trimming took 5 bases from V and 4 from J; bases not matched to a gene: 5. Germline lookup yields CDR1 SNHLY and CDR2 FYNGKV (reference sequence). The CDR3 totals 15 residues. The DNA read from the CDR3 is TGTGCCAGCAGCCCCGGACTGGGGGGGCTTTATGAACAGTAC. Translated, it gives CASSPGLGGLYEQY. The full CDR3 reads CASSPGLGGLYEQYF.

This clone is termed medium-sized. Mouse gene names apply. The missing CDR3 end, 1 residue past where the read stops, is filled in from the germline J gene. V usage is TRBV23 and J usage is TRBJ1-1; the D call in the table, TRBD1, was not verified against the DNA. Germline assignment: CDR1 KGHTA and CDR2 FQNQQP. This CDR3 comprises 14 residues. CDR3 DNA (partial): TGCTCCAGCAGTCCGGGACAGGGGAACACAGAAGTCTTC. The encoded protein is CSSSPGQGNTEVF. Given in full, the CDR3 is CSSSPGQGNTEVFF.

Worth noting for this clone: The genes are named according to mouse. The read terminates 1 residue ahead of where the CDR3 ends, so the germline J gene completes it. This chain uses TRBV24 with TRBJ1-2, with 7 nucleotides matching TRBD1. This CDR3 comprises 14 residues. The V gene end was trimmed by 3 bases and the J gene end by 0 bases; junction bases not matched to a gene: 1. Germline V gene sequence: CDR1 KGHTA, CDR2 FRNEEI. Here the CDR3 reads CASSLGTANSDYTF. CDR3 DNA (partial): TGTGCCAGCAGTCTCGGGACAGCAAACTCCGACTACACC.

This clone is medium-sized in the sample. Gene names and germline match the mouse. The CDR3 extends 1 residue past the end of the read, so its final part is completed from the germline J gene. The chain links TRBV24 to TRBJ1-4; 9 positions agree with TRBD1. Germline loops: CDR1 KGHTA, CDR2 FRNEEI. The CDR3 length is 15 residues. The V gene end was trimmed by 3 bases and the J gene end by 7 bases; junction bases not matched to a gene: 6. The chain's CDR3 is CASSLRDREGERLFF. The part of the CDR3 DNA that was read is TGTGCCAGCAGTCTCCGGGACAGGGAGGGCGAAAGATTATTT.

The sample holds a few counts of this clone. The genes and germline here are from mouse. Coverage ceases 1 residue before the CDR3 finishes, and the germline J gene fills in the end. V usage is TRBV13-1 and J usage is TRBJ2-2; unclear D gene. V was pared by 0 bases and J by 2 bases, with 5 bases between. Germline assignment: CDR1 NSHNY and CDR2 SYGAGN. There are 14 residues in the CDR3. CDR3 sequence: CASSDGQNTGQLYF. CDR3 DNA (partial): TGTGCCAGCAGTGATGGCCAGAACACCGGGCAGCTCTAC.

This clone was seen more than once but under ten times. The gene names given are mouse names. The CDR3 end is not reached by the read, which stops 1 residue before it; the germline J gene fills it in. V is TRBV20 and J is TRBJ2-3; D remains unclear. V was shortened by 0 bases and J by 1 base, with 5 bases between the two germline ends. The CDR3 has 13 residues. The germline V gene has CDR1 GFQATS and CDR2 STVNSAI. CDR3 sequence reads: CGARDLCAETLYF. CDR3 DNA (partial): TGTGGTGCTAGGGATCTCTGTGCAGAAACGCTGTAT.

This clone rates as medium-sized. The germline and genes are mouse ones. The read is 1 residue too short to cover the CDR3 end, so that end is filled in from the germline J gene. This rearrangement joins TRBV26 to TRBJ1-1; no clear D. In germline, CDR1 is KGHPV, CDR2 FQNQEV (reference sequence). V lost 0 bases to trimming and J lost 0 bases, with 5 bases between them. The CDR3 loop spans 14 amino acids. The sequenced part of the CDR3 DNA is TGTGCCAGCAGTCTGTCGACGGCAAACACAGAAGTCTTC. It encodes CASSLSTANTEVF. The full-length CDR3 reads as CASSLSTANTEVFF.

This clone is labeled medium-sized. Mouse gene names and germline throughout. Read data end 1 residue before the CDR3 end; the end is taken from the germline J gene. The rearrangement links TRBV12-2 to TRBJ2-7; D is possibly TRBD1 (5 bases). The CDR3 length is 13 residues. V lost 0 bases to trimming and J lost 3 bases, with 8 bases between them. The germline CDR1 and CDR2 sequences are SGHLS and HYDKME. Here the CDR3 reads CASSLLDIYEQYF. Incomplete CDR3 DNA: TGTGCCAGCTCTCTCCTGGACATCTATGAACAGTAC.

This clone showed up just a few times. Gene names and germline refer to mouse. The CDR3 goes on 1 residue after the read ends, and that part is filled in from the germline J gene. The chain joins TRBV5 to TRBJ2-7; no clear D gene. V was shortened by 2 bases and J by 6 bases, with 5 bases between the two germline ends. There are 11 residues in the CDR3. In germline, CDR1 is LGHNA, CDR2 YNLKQL (reference sequence). CDR3 DNA, as far as it was read: TGTGCCAGCAGCCAACAGACTGAACAGTAC. The encoded protein is CASSQQTEQY. The complete CDR3 protein is CASSQQTEQYF.

For this clone: Gene and germline names: mouse. Coverage ceases 1 residue before the CDR3 finishes, and the germline J gene fills in the end. The V call is TRBV26, the J call TRBJ2-7, with D perhaps matching TRBD1 (6 bases). This CDR3 has 12 residues. The germline V gene encodes CDR1 KGHPV and CDR2 FQNQEV (reference sequence). V lost 8 bases and J lost 0, with 8 bases in between. The CDR3 here is CASADSSYEQYF. The CDR3 DNA, read in part, is TGTGCCAGCGCGGACAGCTCCTATGAACAGTAC.

This clone qualifies as large. The gene symbols are mouse symbols. The missing CDR3 end, 1 residue past where the read stops, is filled in from the germline J gene. The chain carries TRBV26 and TRBJ2-7, with 11 nucleotides matching TRBD1. Germline V gene sequence: CDR1 KGHPV, CDR2 FQNQEV (reference sequence). The CDR3 totals 15 residues. The junction had 2 bases not matched to a gene; V was cut back by 2 bases and J by 2 bases. The DNA read from the CDR3 is TGTGCCAGCAGTCTGACGGGACAGGGGGCCTATGAACAGTAC. Its translation is CASSLTGQGAYEQY. The whole CDR3 protein is CASSLTGQGAYEQYF.

There are a few counts of this clone. The genes are named according to mouse. CDR3 in amino acids: CASSRTGAGQLYF. The CDR3 DNA, read in part, is TGTGCCAGCAGTCGGACAGGGGCCGGGCAGCTCTAC. V gene TRBV26 combines with J gene TRBJ2-2; 9 bases fit TRBD1. The DNA ends 1 residue before the CDR3 does, and the rest of the CDR3 is filled in from the germline J gene. CDR3 size: 13 residues. The germline gives CDR1 KGHPV, CDR2 FQNQEV (reference sequence). The J segment lost 6 bases and the V segment lost 4 bases, leaving 0 bases of the junction unmatched. Combining the CDR3 with reference TRBV26 and TRBJ2-2 gives the whole variable domain NSKVIQTPRYLVKGQGQKAKMRCIPEKGHPVVFWYQQNKNNEFKFLINFQNQEVLQQIDMTEKRFSAECPSNSPCSLEIQSSEAGDSALYLCASSRTGAGQLYFGEGSKLTVL.

About this clone: Gene names are the mouse ones. The CDR3 end falls 1 residue outside the read, so it is completed with the germline J gene. V and J are TRBV1 and TRBJ2-4, with 7 bases lining up with TRBD1. This CDR3 region has 13 residues. CDR1 NSQYPW and CDR2 LRSPGD come from the germline V gene (reference sequence). Unmatched junction bases numbered 3, after V lost 6 bases and J lost 3 bases. The DNA read from the CDR3 is TGCACCTGCAGAGACAGGGCACAAAACACCTTGTAC. Its protein is CTCRDRAQNTLY. The whole CDR3 reads CTCRDRAQNTLYF.

This clone was counted only a few times. Gene names denote mouse genes. Read sequence stops 1 residue before the CDR3 end, and the germline J gene provides the missing end. The chain joins TRBV31 to TRBJ2-3; D remains unclear. The germline gives CDR1 GKSSPN, CDR2 SITVG. V was shortened by 0 bases and J by 0 bases, with 10 bases between the two germline ends. The CDR3 sequence is 15 residues long. The sequenced part of the CDR3 DNA is TGTGCCTGGAGTCTACCGGGGAGTAGTGCAGAAACGCTGTAT. Translating gives CAWSLPGSSAETLY. The CDR3 reads in full as CAWSLPGSSAETLYF.

Worth noting for this clone: All gene names here are mouse names. CDR3 residues: CSSSQSDRGGSQNTLYF. Partial CDR3 DNA: TGCTCCAGCAGTCAATCGGACAGGGGAGGGAGTCAAAACACCTTGTAC. The chain is built from TRBV23 and TRBJ2-4; the D call of TRBD1 is as the table states it, not checked on the DNA. The CDR3 goes on 1 residue after the read ends, and that part is filled in from the germline J gene. The CDR3 covers 17 residues. Germline CDR1 is KGHTA and CDR2 is FQNQQP. Looking up the rest from reference TRBV23 and TRBJ2-4 gives the full variable domain: DAAVTQKPRYLIKMKGQEAEMKCIPEKGHTAVFWYQQKQSKELKFLIYFQNQQPLDQIDMVKERFSAVCPSSSLCSLGIRTCEAEDSALYLCSSSQSDRGGSQNTLYFGAGTRLSVL.

A word on this clone: Gene names follow the mouse nomenclature. The read comes to an end 1 residue before the CDR3 does, leaving the germline J gene to fill in the end. V is TRBV20 and J is TRBJ2-4; D might be TRBD2 (6 bases). Per germline, CDR1 GFQATS and CDR2 STVNSAI. V gave up 2 bases and J gave up 5 bases, with 8 bases separating them. The length of the CDR3 is 12 residues. This CDR3 is CGARTGLNTLYF. CDR3 DNA, as far as it was read: TGTGGTGCTAGGACTGGGTTAAACACCTTGTAC.

Concerning this clone itself: The genes and germline here are from mouse. The read ends 1 residue early relative to the CDR3; the germline J gene fills the gap. The chain joins TRBV13-2 to TRBJ2-3, with D perhaps matching TRBD1 (6 bases). V lost 0 bases, J lost 1 base, and 9 bases lay in between. This CDR3 has 15 residues. Germline V gene sequence: CDR1 NNHNN, CDR2 SYGAGS (reference sequence). The sequenced CDR3 bases are TGTGCCAGCGGTGATGTGACAGGAGGTGCAGAAACGCTGTAT. Protein product: CASGDVTGGAETLY. The CDR3, in full, reads CASGDVTGGAETLYF.

This clone came up a few times. Gene names and germline match the mouse. The CDR3 end falls 1 residue outside the read, so it is completed with the germline J gene. This chain uses TRBV3 with TRBJ2-7; D gene ambiguous. This CDR3 contains 12 residues. V was trimmed by 2 bases and J by 4 bases, leaving 6 bases between them. Germline CDR1 is SNHLY and CDR2 is FYNGKV (reference sequence). This CDR3 reads CASSLPGYEQYF. CDR3 bases read: TGTGCCAGCAGCTTACCTGGATATGAACAGTAC.

As for this clone: These gene names are mouse names. The sequence runs out 1 residue before the end of the CDR3; the remainder is reconstructed from the germline J gene. V is TRBV31 and J is TRBJ1-1, with D maybe TRBD1 (6 bases). Germline V gene data show CDR1 as GKSSPN and CDR2 as SITVG. The CDR3 is 14 residues long. The V end lost 0 bases, the J end lost 4 bases, and 12 bases lay between the germline ends. The chain's CDR3 is CAWSLARGGTEVFF. Partial CDR3 DNA: TGTGCCTGGAGTCTCGCCAGGGGTGGCACAGAAGTCTTC.

This clone is medium-sized. Genes here carry mouse names. With the read ending 1 residue before the CDR3 end, the germline J gene is used to fill in that end. The rearrangement uses TRBV26 and TRBJ2-4; TRBD1 matches at 7 bases. CDR1 and CDR2 (germline): KGHPV, FQNQEV (reference sequence). The V segment lost 6 bases and the J segment 0 bases; nucleotides outside the gene matches: 3. This CDR3 comprises 14 residues. The CDR3 region is CASSRDSSQNTLYF. CDR3 DNA, as far as it was read: TGTGCCAGCAGCCGGGACAGTAGTCAAAACACCTTGTAC.

This clone was seen a few times. The genes and germline here are from mouse. The DNA ends 1 residue before the CDR3 does, and the rest of the CDR3 is filled in from the germline J gene. The chain is built from TRBV12-2 and TRBJ2-4; 8 bases map to TRBD2. The V segment lost 0 bases and the J segment 1 base; nucleotides outside the gene matches: 8. CDR1 and CDR2 from the germline V gene are SGHLS and HYDKME. This CDR3 region has 17 residues. The CDR3 sequence: CASSLEGGGACQNTLYF. The sequenced CDR3 bases are TGTGCCAGCTCTCTCGAGGGGGGGGGCGCGTGTCAAAACACCTTGTAC.

This clone has only a few counts. Mouse gene names apply. The read terminates 1 residue before the CDR3 end, so the remaining end is supplied by the germline J gene. The V call is TRBV1, the J call TRBJ2-5; D is ambiguous. The CDR3 spans 11 residues. CDR1 NSQYPW and CDR2 LRSPGD come from the germline V gene (reference sequence). V was trimmed by 4 bases and J by 2 bases, leaving 1 base between them. The CDR3 reads CTCSGQDTQYF. The covered CDR3 bases are TGCACCTGCAGTGGCCAAGACACCCAGTAC.

This clone is labeled as medium-sized (0.01 to 0.1%). Germline and genes here are mouse. The CDR3 goes on 1 residue after the read ends, and that part is filled in from the germline J gene. The V gene is TRBV23, the J gene TRBJ2-3; TRBD2 reflects the table's D call only, with no check against the DNA. The CDR3 sequence is 17 residues long. The germline CDR1 and CDR2 sequences are KGHTA and FQNQQP. CDR3: CSSSWDWGGRGAETLYF. The part of the CDR3 DNA that was read is TGCTCCAGCAGTTGGGACTGGGGGGGGCGAGGTGCAGAAACGCTGTAT.

This clone is classed as medium-sized (0.01 to 0.1%). Mouse germline and gene names are used. The read is 1 residue too short to cover the CDR3 end, so that end is filled in from the germline J gene. V gene TRBV26 combines with J gene TRBJ2-1; TRBD1 might be the D (6 bases). Trimming took 0 bases from V and 7 from J, leaving 10 bases between them. The CDR3 contains 14 residues. Germline V CDR1 and CDR2: KGHPV, FQNQEV (reference sequence). The sequenced CDR3 bases are TGTGCCAGCAGTCTGTCACAGGGATGGGCTGAGCAGTTC. Translating gives CASSLSQGWAEQF. The CDR3 reads in full as CASSLSQGWAEQFF.

This clone is medium-sized (0.01 to 0.1%). Mouse germline and gene names are used. The missing CDR3 end, 1 residue past where the read stops, is filled in from the germline J gene. This sequence joins TRBV26 and TRBJ1-3; TRBD1 aligns across 7 bases. The CDR3 length is 14 residues. The V and J ends lost 4 bases and 2 bases, in that order; junction bases with no gene match: 2. Germline V CDR1 and CDR2: KGHPV, FQNQEV (reference sequence). The part of the CDR3 DNA that was read is TGTGCCAGCAGTCAACAGGGGACTGGAAATACGCTCTAT. It translates to CASSQQGTGNTLY. The complete CDR3 sequence is CASSQQGTGNTLYF.

Notes on this clone: Germline and genes: mouse. The CDR3 goes on 1 residue after the read ends, and that part is filled in from the germline J gene. The chain has TRBV13-2 and TRBJ2-2, with D maybe TRBD2 (6 bases). The CDR3 is made up of 15 amino acids. Looked up from germline, CDR1 is NNHNN and CDR2 is SYGAGS (reference sequence). V was pared by 1 base and J by 3 bases, with 10 bases between. The CDR3 bases that were read are TGTGCCAGCGGTGATATGGGGGAAGACACCGGGCAGCTCTAC. Encoded protein: CASGDMGEDTGQLY. Given in full, the CDR3 is CASGDMGEDTGQLYF.

With respect to this clone: Gene names follow the mouse nomenclature. The read ends 1 residue shy of where the CDR3 ends; the end is completed using the germline J gene. The chain employs TRBV26 and TRBJ1-2; possible D gene TRBD1, 6 bases. This CDR3 has 13 amino acids. V lost 6 bases to trimming and J lost 5 bases, with 13 bases between them. Germline-derived CDR1 and CDR2 are KGHPV and FQNQEV (reference sequence). CDR3 sequence reads: CASSLQGRSDYTF. The CDR3 bases that were read are TGTGCCAGCAGCCTACAGGGTCGGTCCGACTACACC.